What follows is one T cell receptor (beta chain) and its context. This specimen comes from a study of blood T cell repertoires in COVID-19. CDR3 length: 13 residues. V dropped 3 bases and J dropped 6; count of bases not matched to a gene: 0. The repertoire was sequenced with immunoSEQ multiplex PCR; TCRdb's copy has only in-frame clones and lacks some. This table has roughly 180,000 clones, roughly 76% appearing once. The sample comprised peripheral blood. J is TRBJ1-1 and V is TRBV12-3 or TRBV12-4; 11 bases fit TRBD1. The TCR sequence derives from a woman aged 40 to 50 with COVID-19, enrolled during active disease. In DNA, the CDR3 is TGTGCCAGCAGTTTGGGACAGGGGGCTGAAGCTTTCTTT. This codes for CASSLGQGAEAFF.